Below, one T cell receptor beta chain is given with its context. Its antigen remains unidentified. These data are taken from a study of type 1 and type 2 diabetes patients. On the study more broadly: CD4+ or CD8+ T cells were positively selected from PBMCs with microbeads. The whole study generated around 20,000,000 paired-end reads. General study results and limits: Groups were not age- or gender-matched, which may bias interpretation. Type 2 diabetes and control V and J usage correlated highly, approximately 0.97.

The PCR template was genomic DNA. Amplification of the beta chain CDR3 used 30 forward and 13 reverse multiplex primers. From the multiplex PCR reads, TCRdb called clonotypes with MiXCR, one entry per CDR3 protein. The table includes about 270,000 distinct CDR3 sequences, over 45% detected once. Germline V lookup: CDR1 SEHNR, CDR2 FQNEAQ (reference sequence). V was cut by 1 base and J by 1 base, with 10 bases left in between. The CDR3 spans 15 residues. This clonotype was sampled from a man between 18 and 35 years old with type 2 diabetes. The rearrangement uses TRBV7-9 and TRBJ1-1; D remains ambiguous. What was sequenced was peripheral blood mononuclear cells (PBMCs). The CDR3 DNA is TGTGCCAGCAGCTTAGACCGGGCCGGGAACACTGAAGCTTTCTTT. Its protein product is CASSLDRAGNTEAFF.